This T cell receptor beta chain was sequenced during a study of cytomegalovirus exposure and HLA in healthy donors. Overall study findings and caveats: The TCR clusters that emerged in the first cohort tended, a later analysis found, to co-occur in the approximately 110 validation repertoires. Diagnosis of cytomegalovirus status made by the classifier reportedly showed high specificity and sensitivity.

Sequencing was performed with immunoSEQ multiplex PCR; in TCRdb, only in-frame clones are kept and a portion is missing. There are 70,000 or so clones in the sample; about 95% occur only once, and approximately 0.93% lies in the top ten. A single count supports this clone. Its antigen remains unidentified. Trimming removed 6 bases from V and 3 bases from J, with 25 bases in between. The length of the CDR3 is 18 residues. Germline CDR1 and CDR2: SNHLY and FYNNEI. Sequenced input: PBMCs. This receptor was identified in a woman under 30 in good health and CMV-seronegative. The V and J genes are TRBV2 and TRBJ2-3; D is possibly TRBD2 (5 bases). CDR3 DNA: TGTGCCAGCAGCGTAGAGCTAGGATTAGCGAGGAGGACAGATACGCAGTATTTT. Encoded protein: CASSVELGLARRTDTQYF.